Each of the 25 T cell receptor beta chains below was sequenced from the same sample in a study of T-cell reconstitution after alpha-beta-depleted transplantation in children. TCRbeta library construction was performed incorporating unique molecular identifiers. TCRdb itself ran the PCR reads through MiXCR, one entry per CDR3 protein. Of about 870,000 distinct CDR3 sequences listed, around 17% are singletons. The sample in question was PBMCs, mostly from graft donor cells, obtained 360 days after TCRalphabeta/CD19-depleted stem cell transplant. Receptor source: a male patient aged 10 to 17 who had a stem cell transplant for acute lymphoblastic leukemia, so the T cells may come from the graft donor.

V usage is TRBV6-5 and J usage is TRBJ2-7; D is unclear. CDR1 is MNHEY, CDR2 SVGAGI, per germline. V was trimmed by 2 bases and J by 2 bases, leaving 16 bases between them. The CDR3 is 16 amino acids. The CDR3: CASSYGKVAVPYEQYF. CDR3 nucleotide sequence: TGTGCCAGCAGTTACGGAAAGGTGGCGGTACCCTACGAGCAGTACTTC.

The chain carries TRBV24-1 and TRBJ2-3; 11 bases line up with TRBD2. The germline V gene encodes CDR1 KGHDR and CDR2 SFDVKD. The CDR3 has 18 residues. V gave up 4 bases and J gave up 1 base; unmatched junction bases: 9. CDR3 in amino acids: CATSDSPGLAAGTDTQYF. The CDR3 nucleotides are TGTGCCACCAGTGACTCTCCGGGACTAGCGGCGGGCACAGATACGCAGTATTTT.

The CDR3 protein is CASSFTQSLTTEAFF. The CDR3 region has the DNA TGCGCCAGCAGCTTTACGCAATCCTTAACCACTGAAGCTTTCTTT. The chain carries TRBV5-1 and TRBJ1-1; D uncertain. Germline CDR1 SGHRS, CDR2 YFSETQ. The CDR3 has 15 amino acids. Trimming pared 2 bases from V and 4 bases from J, leaving 15 bases between. The full variable domain, in which reference TRBV5-1 and TRBJ1-1 provide the parts outside the CDR3, is KAGVTQTPRYLIKTRGQQVTLSCSPISGHRSVSWYQQTPGQGLQFLFEYFSETQRNKGNFPGRFSGRQFSNSRSEMNVSTLELGDSALYLCASSFTQSLTTEAFFGQGTRLTVV.

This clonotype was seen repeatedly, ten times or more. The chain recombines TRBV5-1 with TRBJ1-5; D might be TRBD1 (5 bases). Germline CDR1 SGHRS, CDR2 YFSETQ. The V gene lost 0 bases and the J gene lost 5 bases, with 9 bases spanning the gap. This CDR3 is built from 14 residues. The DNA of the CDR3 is TGCGCCAGCAGCTTGGGACAGCCTCATCAGCCCCAGCATTTT. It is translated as CASSLGQPHQPQHF.

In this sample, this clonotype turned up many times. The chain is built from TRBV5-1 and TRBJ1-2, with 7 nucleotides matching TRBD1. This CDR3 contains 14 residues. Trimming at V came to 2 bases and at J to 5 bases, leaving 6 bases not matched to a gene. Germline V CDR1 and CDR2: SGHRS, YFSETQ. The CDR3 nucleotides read TGCGCCAGCAGCTTCGGACAGGCTATATATGGCTACACCTTC. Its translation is CASSFGQAIYGYTF.

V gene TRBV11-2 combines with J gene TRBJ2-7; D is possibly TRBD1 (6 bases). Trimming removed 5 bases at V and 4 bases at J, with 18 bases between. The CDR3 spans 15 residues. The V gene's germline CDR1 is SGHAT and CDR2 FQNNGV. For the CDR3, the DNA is TGTGCCAGCAGCGTACCCCAAACAGGGAGATACGAGCAGTACTTC. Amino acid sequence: CASSVPQTGRYEQYF. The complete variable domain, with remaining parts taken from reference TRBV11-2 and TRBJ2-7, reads EAGVAQSPRYKIIEKRQSVAFWCNPISGHATLYWYQQILGQGPKLLIQFQNNGVVDDSQLPKDRFSAERLKGVDSTLKIQPAKLEDSAVYLCASSVPQTGRYEQYFGPGTRLTVT.

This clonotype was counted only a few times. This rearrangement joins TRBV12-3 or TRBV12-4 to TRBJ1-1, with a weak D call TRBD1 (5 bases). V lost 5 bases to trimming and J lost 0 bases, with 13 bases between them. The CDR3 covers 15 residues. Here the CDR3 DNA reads TGTGCCAGCAGTAGGGGCAGGGTCATGAACACTGAAGCTTTCTTT. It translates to CASSRGRVMNTEAFF.

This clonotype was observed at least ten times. For the CDR3, the DNA is TGCAGCGCCGGAGGAAAAGCTTTCTTT. Its protein product is CSAGGKAFF. The genes are TRBV29-1 and TRBJ1-1; D ambiguous. The CDR3 extends over 9 amino acids. Trimming took off 7 bases at V and 9 bases at J, with 9 bases between the two ends. Looked up from germline, CDR1 is SQVTM and CDR2 is ANQGSEA.

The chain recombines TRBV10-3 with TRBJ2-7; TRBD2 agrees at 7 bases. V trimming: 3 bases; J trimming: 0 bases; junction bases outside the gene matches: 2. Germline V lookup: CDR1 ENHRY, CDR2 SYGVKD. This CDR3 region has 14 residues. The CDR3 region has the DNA TGTGCCATCAGTGATCTAGCGGTCTCCTACGAGCAGTACTTC. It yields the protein CAISDLAVSYEQYF.

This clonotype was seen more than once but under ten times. For the CDR3, the DNA is TGTGCCAGCAGTTATTCCTTTGCTCACACCATATATTTT. The encoded protein is CASSYSFAHTIYF. This chain links TRBV12-3 or TRBV12-4 with TRBJ1-3; no definite D call. The ends were cut back, 4 bases at V and 8 bases at J, with 12 bases in the middle. This CDR3 is built from 13 residues.

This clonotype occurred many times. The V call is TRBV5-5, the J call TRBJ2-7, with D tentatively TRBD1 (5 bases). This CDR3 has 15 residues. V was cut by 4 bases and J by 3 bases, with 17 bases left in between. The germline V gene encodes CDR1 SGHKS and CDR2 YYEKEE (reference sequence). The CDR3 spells CASSPEDRESYEQYF. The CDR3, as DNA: TGTGCCAGCAGCCCGGAAGACAGAGAAAGCTACGAGCAGTACTTC.

The CDR3 here is CATSRAVAKNIQYF. The CDR3, as DNA: TGTGCCACCAGCAGAGCGGTAGCCAAAAACATTCAGTACTTC. This rearrangement joins TRBV15 to TRBJ2-4, with unresolved D. Trimming cost V 1 base and J 0 bases, with 4 bases left between them. CDR3 size: 14 residues. Germline lookup yields CDR1 LNHNV and CDR2 YYDKDF (reference sequence).

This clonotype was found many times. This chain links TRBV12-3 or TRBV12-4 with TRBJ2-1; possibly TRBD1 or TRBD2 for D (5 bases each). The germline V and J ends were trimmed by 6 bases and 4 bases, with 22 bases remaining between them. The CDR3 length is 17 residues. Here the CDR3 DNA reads TGTGCCAGCAGACCCGCCCGTGAGGGGAGATCTTACAATGAGCAGTTCTTC. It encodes CASRPAREGRSYNEQFF.

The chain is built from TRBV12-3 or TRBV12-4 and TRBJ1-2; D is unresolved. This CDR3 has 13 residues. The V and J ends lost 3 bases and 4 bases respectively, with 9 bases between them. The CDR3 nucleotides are TGTGCCAGCAGTTTCGTGGCCGGCTATGGCTACACCTTC. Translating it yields CASSFVAGYGYTF.

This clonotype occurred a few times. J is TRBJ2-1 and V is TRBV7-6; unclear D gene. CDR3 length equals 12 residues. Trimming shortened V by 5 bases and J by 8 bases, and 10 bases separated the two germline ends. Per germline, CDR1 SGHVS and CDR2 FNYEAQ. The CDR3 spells CASSPMWDEQFF. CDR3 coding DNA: TGTGCCAGCAGCCCCATGTGGGATGAGCAGTTCTTC. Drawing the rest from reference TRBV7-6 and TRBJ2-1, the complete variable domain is GAGVSQSPRYKVTKRGQDVALRCDPISGHVSLYWYRQALGQGPEFLTYFNYEAQQDKSGLPNDRFSAERPEGSISTLTIQRTEQRDSAMYRCASSPMWDEQFFGPGTRLTVL.

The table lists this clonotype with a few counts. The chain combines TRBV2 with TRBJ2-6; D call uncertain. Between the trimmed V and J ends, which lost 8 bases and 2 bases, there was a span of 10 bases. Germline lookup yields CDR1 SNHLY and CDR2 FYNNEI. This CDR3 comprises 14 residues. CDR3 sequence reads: CASRDTAGANVLTF. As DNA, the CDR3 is TGTGCCAGCCGAGACACCGCTGGGGCCAACGTCCTGACTTTC. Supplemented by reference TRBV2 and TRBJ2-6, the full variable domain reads EPEVTQTPSHQVTQMGQEVILRCVPISNHLYFYWYRQILGQKVEFLVSFYNNEISEKSEIFDDQFSVERPDGSNFTLKIRSTKLEDSAMYFCASRDTAGANVLTFGAGSRLTVL.

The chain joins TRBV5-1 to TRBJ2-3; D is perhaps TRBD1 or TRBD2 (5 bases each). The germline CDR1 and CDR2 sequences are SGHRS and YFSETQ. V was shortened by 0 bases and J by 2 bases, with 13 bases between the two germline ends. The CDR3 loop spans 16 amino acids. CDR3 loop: CASSLEGQGPTDTQYF. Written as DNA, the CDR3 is TGCGCCAGCAGCTTGGAGGGTCAGGGACCCACAGATACGCAGTATTTT.

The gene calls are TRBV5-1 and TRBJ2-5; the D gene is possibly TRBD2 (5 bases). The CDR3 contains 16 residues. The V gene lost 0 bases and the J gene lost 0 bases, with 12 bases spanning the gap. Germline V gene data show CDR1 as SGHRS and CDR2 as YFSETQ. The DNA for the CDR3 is TGCGCCAGCAGCTTGGTCTCCAGGACTTACCAAGAGACCCAGTACTTC. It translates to CASSLVSRTYQETQYF.

CDR3 in amino acids: CSARPGHEQYF. The CDR3 DNA sequence: TGCAGTGCTAGACCCGGTCACGAGCAGTACTTC. The genes are TRBV20-1 and TRBJ2-7, with D unresolved. V shed 2 bases and J shed 5 bases, with 7 bases lying between them. This CDR3 region has 11 residues. CDR1 and CDR2 (germline): DFQATT, SNEGSKA (reference sequence).

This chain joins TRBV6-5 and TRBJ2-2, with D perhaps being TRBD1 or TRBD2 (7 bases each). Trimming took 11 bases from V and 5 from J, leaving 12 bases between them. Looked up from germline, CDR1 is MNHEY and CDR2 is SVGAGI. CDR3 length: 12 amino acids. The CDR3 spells CAARGGTGELFF. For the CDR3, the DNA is TGTGCCGCCAGGGGGGGAACCGGGGAGCTGTTTTTT.

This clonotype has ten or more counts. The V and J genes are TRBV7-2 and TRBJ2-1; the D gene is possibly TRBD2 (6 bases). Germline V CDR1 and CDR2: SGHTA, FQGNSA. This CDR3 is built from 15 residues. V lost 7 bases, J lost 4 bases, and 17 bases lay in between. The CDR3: CASTPCGGTYNEQFF. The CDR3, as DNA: TGTGCCAGCACCCCCTGCGGCGGGACGTACAATGAGCAGTTCTTC.

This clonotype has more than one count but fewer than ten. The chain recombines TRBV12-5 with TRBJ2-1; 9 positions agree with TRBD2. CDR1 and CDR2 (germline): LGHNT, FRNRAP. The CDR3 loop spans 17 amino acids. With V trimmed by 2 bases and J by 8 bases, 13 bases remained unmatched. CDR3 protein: CASGLTLAGPGGYEQFF. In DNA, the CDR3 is TGTGCTAGTGGTTTGACCCTAGCGGGACCCGGGGGCTATGAGCAGTTCTTC.

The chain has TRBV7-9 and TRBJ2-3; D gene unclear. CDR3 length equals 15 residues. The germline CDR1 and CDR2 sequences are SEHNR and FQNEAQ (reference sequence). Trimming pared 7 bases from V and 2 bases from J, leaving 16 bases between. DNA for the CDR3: TGTGCCAGCACCCTCACGGGCACTATCACAGATACGCAGTATTTT. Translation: CASTLTGTITDTQYF.

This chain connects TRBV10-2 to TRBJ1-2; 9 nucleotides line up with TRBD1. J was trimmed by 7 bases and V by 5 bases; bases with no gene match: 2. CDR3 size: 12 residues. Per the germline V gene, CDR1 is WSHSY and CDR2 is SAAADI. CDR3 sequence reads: CASSTGGSGYTF. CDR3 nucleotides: TGCGCCAGCAGTACAGGGGGCAGTGGCTACACCTTC.

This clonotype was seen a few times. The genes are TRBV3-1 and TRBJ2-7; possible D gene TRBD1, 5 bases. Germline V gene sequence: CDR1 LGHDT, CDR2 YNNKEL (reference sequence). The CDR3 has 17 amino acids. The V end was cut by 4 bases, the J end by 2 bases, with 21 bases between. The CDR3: CASSRAGFLDPTYEQYF. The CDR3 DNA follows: TGTGCCAGCAGCCGCGCAGGGTTCCTTGACCCTACCTACGAGCAGTACTTC.